Presented here are 32 T cell receptor beta chains from one specimen sequenced in a study of T cells in women clearing cervical HPV infection. Sequenced by immunoSEQ multiplex PCR; TCRdb stores in-frame clones only, minus some. Its clone listing holds about 20,000 clones. Sequencing was carried out using blood buffy coat. The receptors were sampled from a woman between 18 and 75 years old with a cervical HPV16 infection that either progressed to CIN3+ or cleared (not recorded which).

In regard to this clone: The CDR3 end lies 3 residues beyond the end of the read and is filled in from the germline J gene. The V gene is TRBV20-1, the J gene TRBJ2-3; 10 bases line up with TRBD2. Germline-derived CDR1 and CDR2 are DFQATT and SNEGSKA (reference sequence). V trimming: 3 bases; J trimming: 3 bases; junction bases outside the gene matches: 9. The CDR3 is 16 residues long. The CDR3 bases that were read are TGCAGTGCTAGTCTCATAGCGGGGGGTGTTACAGATACG. Translating it yields CSASLIAGGVTDT. The whole CDR3 region reads CSASLIAGGVTDTQYF.

Regarding this clone: The read comes to an end 3 residues before the CDR3 does, leaving the germline J gene to fill in the end. The V gene is TRBV11-2, the J gene TRBJ2-3; D possibly corresponds to TRBD2 (6 bases). The CDR3 is 14 amino acids. Germline V gene data show CDR1 as SGHAT and CDR2 as FQNNGV. The CDR3 DNA, read in part, is TGTGCCAGCAGCTTACGACTAGTACAAGAGACG. Its translation is CASSLRLVQET. From start to end, the CDR3 is CASSLRLVQETQYF.

About this clone: The read halts 3 residues ahead of the CDR3 end, with the missing end drawn from the germline J gene. The V and J genes are TRBV18 and TRBJ2-3; TRBD1 aligns across 8 bases. This CDR3 has 17 residues. Germline V CDR1 and CDR2: KGHSH, LQKENI. The CDR3 DNA, read in part, is TGTGCCAGCTCAGCAACCGGACAGGGCCCGAGCAATCAGCCG. Translating gives CASSATGQGPSNQP. The entire CDR3 sequence reads CASSATGQGPSNQPQYF.

Comments on this clone: The read ends 3 residues early relative to the CDR3; the germline J gene fills the gap. The chain links TRBV7-7 to TRBJ2-1, with 12 bases lining up with TRBD1. J was trimmed by 9 bases and V by 4 bases; bases with no gene match: 13. CDR3 length: 17 amino acids. Germline V gene sequence: CDR1 SSHAT, CDR2 FNYEAQ (reference sequence). The covered CDR3 bases are TGTGCCAGCAGCTCTGGGACAGGGGGCCCCAGATCTTTTGAG. Translation gives CASSSGTGGPRSFE. The complete CDR3 protein is CASSSGTGGPRSFEQFF.

As concerns this clone: The read finishes 3 residues shy of the CDR3 end, and the germline J gene is used to complete it. The chain combines TRBV4-1 with TRBJ2-7, with unresolved D. Germline lookup yields CDR1 MGHRA and CDR2 YSYEKL. The V end lost 4 bases, the J end lost 1 base, and 17 bases lay between the germline ends. There are 16 residues in the CDR3. Incomplete CDR3 DNA: TGCGCCAGCAGCCCTAGACCTGCCAGCGTATCCTACGAG. It encodes CASSPRPASVSYE. In full, the CDR3 reads CASSPRPASVSYEQYF.

Note on this clone: The read terminates 3 residues ahead of where the CDR3 ends, so the germline J gene completes it. The genes are TRBV29-1 and TRBJ1-1; D might be TRBD1 (6 bases). This CDR3 spans 15 amino acids. Trimming cost V 7 bases and J 4 bases, with 22 bases left between them. The germline gives CDR1 SQVTM, CDR2 ANQGSEA. CDR3 sequence: CSAPGGRGVGTEAFF. The covered CDR3 bases are TGCAGCGCTCCTGGGGGCCGAGGAGTGGGCACTGAA.

As regards this clone: The read finishes 3 residues shy of the CDR3 end, and the germline J gene is used to complete it. This chain joins TRBV29-1 and TRBJ1-2; D is possibly TRBD1 (5 bases). The V gene lost 7 bases and the J gene lost 5 bases, with 17 bases spanning the gap. Germline-derived CDR1 and CDR2 are SQVTM and ANQGSEA. The CDR3 totals 13 residues. The CDR3 sequence: CSAETGTSYGYTF. The DNA read from the CDR3 is TGCAGCGCGGAGACCGGGACTTCATATGGC.

On this clone: The read comes to an end 3 residues before the CDR3 does, leaving the germline J gene to fill in the end. The chain is built from TRBV2 and TRBJ1-6; TRBD1 matches 7 bases. The trim removed 7 bases at V and 4 bases at J, leaving 7 bases unmatched. Per germline, CDR1 SNHLY and CDR2 FYNNEI. There are 15 residues in the CDR3. The covered CDR3 bases are TGTGCCAGCAAAGACAGGGACCTATATAATTCACCC. Translating it yields CASKDRDLYNSP. The complete CDR3 protein is CASKDRDLYNSPLHF.

Comment on this clone: Read sequence stops 3 residues before the CDR3 end, and the germline J gene provides the missing end. This chain joins TRBV20-1 and TRBJ1-1, with TRBD1 matching over 7 bases. Germline V lookup: CDR1 DFQATT, CDR2 SNEGSKA (reference sequence). This CDR3 has 14 amino acids. Trimming at V came to 3 bases and at J to 4 bases, leaving 8 bases not matched to a gene. The CDR3 bases that were read are TGCAGTGCTAGTAGGGACAGTCGGCCCACTGAA. Translated: CSASRDSRPTE. The whole CDR3 sequence reads CSASRDSRPTEAFF.

Concerning this clone: Read coverage stops 3 residues before the CDR3 terminus; the germline J gene supplies the remainder. The V call is TRBV12-3 or TRBV12-4, the J call TRBJ1-4; D ambiguous. V was shortened by 0 bases and J by 7 bases, with 18 bases between the two germline ends. CDR3 size: 17 residues. The DNA read from the CDR3 is TGTGCCAGCAGTTTAGCAGTGAGCCCCGGTCCGTCTGAAAAA. It codes for CASSLAVSPGPSEK. The entire CDR3 protein reads CASSLAVSPGPSEKLFF.

Worth noting for this clone: The DNA ends 3 residues before the CDR3 does, and the rest of the CDR3 is filled in from the germline J gene. The rearrangement uses TRBV30 and TRBJ1-6; TRBD1 matches at 8 bases. Per the germline V gene, CDR1 is GTSNPN and CDR2 is SVGIG (reference sequence). This CDR3 has 14 residues. CDR3 bases read: TGTGCCTTGACGACAGGGGCCCTTAGCGCCACC. Translation: CALTTGALSAT. In full, the CDR3 is CALTTGALSATLHF.

In the case of this clone: From the germline J gene comes the end of the CDR3, since the read stops 3 residues before it. This chain uses TRBV9 with TRBJ2-5; tentatively, D is TRBD2 (6 bases). The CDR3 has 17 amino acids. Germline V CDR1 and CDR2: SGDLS, YYNGEE. V was cut by 0 bases and J by 4 bases, with 19 bases left in between. CDR3 DNA, as far as it was read: TGTGCCAGCAGCGTAGAAGGAGGGGCCTTGTTGGGAGAGACC. Translation: CASSVEGGALLGET. The complete CDR3 reads CASSVEGGALLGETQYF. The full variable domain, rest sourced from reference TRBV9 and TRBJ2-5, is DSGVTQTPKHLITATGQRVTLRCSPRSGDLSVYWYQQSLDQGLQFLIQYYNGEERAKGNILERFSAQQFPDLHSELNLSSLELGDSALYFCASSVEGGALLGETQYFGPGTRLLVL.

To note about this clone: Coverage ceases 3 residues before the CDR3 finishes, and the germline J gene fills in the end. The chain employs TRBV20-1 and TRBJ1-2, with D possibly being TRBD1 (6 bases). This CDR3 region has 12 residues. Trimming removed 5 bases from V and 2 bases from J, with 9 bases in between. Germline CDR1 reads DFQATT; CDR2 reads SNEGSKA (reference sequence). CDR3 in amino acids: CSAWDTNYGYTF. CDR3 DNA, as far as it was read: TGCAGTGCTTGGGACACCAACTATGGC.

As to this clone: The read halts 3 residues ahead of the CDR3 end, with the missing end drawn from the germline J gene. The chain links TRBV10-1 to TRBJ2-2; 12 positions agree with TRBD1. Germline-derived CDR1 and CDR2 are WNHNN and SYGVQD (reference sequence). CDR3 length: 16 residues. The V and J ends lost 6 bases and 5 bases, in that order; junction bases with no gene match: 7. CDR3 in amino acids: CASSGTGGARTGELFF. The covered CDR3 bases are TGCGCCAGCAGCGGGACAGGGGGCGCGCGAACCGGGGAG.

Concerning this clone: The CDR3 end falls 3 residues outside the read, so it is completed with the germline J gene. The V call is TRBV7-9, the J call TRBJ2-3; D remains ambiguous. This CDR3 is built from 15 residues. Looked up from germline, CDR1 is SEHNR and CDR2 is FQNEAQ (reference sequence). Partial CDR3 DNA: TGTGCCAGCAGCTTTGGGCAGGATGGCAATCAGCCG. Encoded protein: CASSFGQDGNQP. The whole CDR3 reads CASSFGQDGNQPQYF.

About this clone: The DNA ends 3 residues before the CDR3 does, and the rest of the CDR3 is filled in from the germline J gene. The chain recombines TRBV30 with TRBJ1-2, with D maybe TRBD1 (6 bases). Germline V gene data show CDR1 as GTSNPN and CDR2 as SVGIG (reference sequence). This CDR3 contains 14 residues. CDR3 bases read: TGTGCCTGGAGTATGGGGGGGGGCACAGATACC. Encoded protein: CAWSMGGGTDT. The entire CDR3 protein reads CAWSMGGGTDTYTF.

Comments on this clone: The CDR3 end is not reached by the read, which stops 3 residues before it; the germline J gene fills it in. This chain uses TRBV20-1 with TRBJ2-7; 9 nucleotides agree with TRBD1. Germline V gene data show CDR1 as DFQATT and CDR2 as SNEGSKA (reference sequence). Trimming removed 3 bases from V and 4 bases from J; junction bases left unmatched: 10. The CDR3 spans 15 residues. Incomplete CDR3 DNA: TGCAGTGCTAGGCCACAGGGGGCTCAGAGATACGAG. Translation: CSARPQGAQRYE. The whole CDR3 protein is CSARPQGAQRYEQYF.

To note about this clone: The read stops 3 residues short of the end of the CDR3; the missing end is completed from the germline J gene. The rearrangement links TRBV9 to TRBJ2-5, with 10 nucleotides matching TRBD2. The CDR3 runs 19 residues. J was trimmed by 4 bases and V by 4 bases; bases with no gene match: 19. Germline assignment: CDR1 SGDLS and CDR2 YYNGEE. The CDR3 spells CASSPRGVSGRARGETQYF. The sequenced CDR3 bases are TGTGCCAGCAGCCCCCGGGGGGTGAGCGGGAGGGCCAGAGGAGAGACC.

On this clone: The CDR3 end falls 3 residues outside the read, so it is completed with the germline J gene. The chain has TRBV18 and TRBJ2-2, with 8 bases fitting TRBD2. Germline CDR1 reads KGHSH; CDR2 reads LQKENI. CDR3 length: 17 residues. CDR3 sequence: CASSQASGRSGANVLFF. The CDR3 DNA, read in part, is TGTGCCAGCTCACAGGCGAGCGGGAGAAGTGGGGCCAACGTG.

To note about this clone: The read is 3 residues too short to cover the CDR3 end, so that end is filled in from the germline J gene. The V and J genes are TRBV20-1 and TRBJ2-3; 7 bases are a match to TRBD2. V was clipped by 4 bases and J by 4 bases; unmatched bases: 11. CDR1 and CDR2 from the germline V gene are DFQATT and SNEGSKA (reference sequence). The CDR3 loop spans 15 amino acids. CDR3 sequence: CSAKAAAGASDTQYF. The DNA read from the CDR3 is TGCAGTGCTAAAGCCGCGGCGGGAGCCTCAGATACG.

About this clone: The CDR3 end lies 3 residues beyond the end of the read and is filled in from the germline J gene. The chain carries TRBV6-1 and TRBJ1-2; 7 bases agree with TRBD1. The V gene's germline CDR1 is MNHNS and CDR2 SASEGT. The CDR3 length is 15 residues. The CDR3 sequence is CASSVQTGTENIYTF. CDR3 DNA (partial): TGTGCCAGCAGTGTGCAAACCGGGACAGAAAACATC.

To note about this clone: With the read ending 3 residues before the CDR3 end, the germline J gene is used to fill in that end. The V gene is TRBV30, the J gene TRBJ1-2; maybe TRBD1 (5 bases). The CDR3 length is 16 residues. CDR1 is GTSNPN and CDR2 is SVGIG in the germline V gene (reference sequence). This CDR3 reads CAWARPRGGRTDTYTF. The part of the CDR3 DNA that was read is TGTGCCTGGGCAAGACCGCGGGGGGGACGCACAGATACC.

Details on this clone: The read stops 3 residues short of the end of the CDR3; the missing end is completed from the germline J gene. The chain couples TRBV20-1 to TRBJ2-3, with 10 bases aligning to TRBD1. V lost 1 base to trimming and J lost 1 base; unmatched junction nucleotides: 2. Germline-derived CDR1 and CDR2 are DFQATT and SNEGSKA (reference sequence). The CDR3 loop spans 15 amino acids. The CDR3 sequence: CSARGTGGRTDTQYF. CDR3 DNA, as far as it was read: TGCAGTGCTAGAGGGACAGGGGGACGCACAGATACG.

For this clone: The read comes to an end 3 residues before the CDR3 does, leaving the germline J gene to fill in the end. The V and J genes are TRBV7-9 and TRBJ2-7; TRBD1 matches 7 bases. Germline V lookup: CDR1 SEHNR, CDR2 FQNEAQ (reference sequence). This CDR3 has 15 residues. The J segment lost 0 bases and the V segment lost 4 bases, leaving 6 bases of the junction unmatched. This CDR3 is CASSSDRRSSYEQYF. Partial CDR3 DNA: TGTGCCAGCAGCTCGGACAGGAGGAGCTCCTACGAG.

With regard to this clone: Read sequence stops 3 residues before the CDR3 end, and the germline J gene provides the missing end. The chain carries TRBV7-6 and TRBJ2-2; D remains unclear. The CDR3 is 15 residues long. Germline-derived CDR1 and CDR2 are SGHVS and FNYEAQ. Trimming shortened V by 2 bases and J by 1 base, and 8 bases separated the two germline ends. The CDR3 loop reads CASSLNSLNTGELFF. The DNA read from the CDR3 is TGTGCCAGCAGCTTAAACTCCCTGAACACCGGGGAG.

This clone is labeled medium-sized based on frequency. Read sequence stops 3 residues before the CDR3 end, and the germline J gene provides the missing end. The chain uses TRBV20-1 and TRBJ2-2; 9 positions agree with TRBD1. The CDR3 consists of 15 residues. Losses at the gene ends were 0 bases for V and 6 bases for J; bases not matched to a gene: 5. CDR1 is DFQATT, CDR2 SNEGSKA, per germline (reference sequence). The DNA read from the CDR3 is TGCAGTGCTAGAGACGGACAGGGGAAACCCGGGGAG. It specifies CSARDGQGKPGE. The entire CDR3 protein reads CSARDGQGKPGELFF.

In the case of this clone: The CDR3 is cut off 3 residues early in the read; its end comes from the germline J gene. The chain combines TRBV6-2 or TRBV6-3 with TRBJ2-2; 7 bases align to TRBD1. The CDR3 is made up of 12 amino acids. The germline gives CDR1 MNHEY, CDR2 SVGEGT. The CDR3 spells CATQDRAEKLFF. The covered CDR3 bases are TGTGCCACACAAGACAGGGCTGAAAAG.

About this clone: The read terminates 3 residues before the CDR3 end, so the remaining end is supplied by the germline J gene. The rearrangement uses TRBV6-2 or TRBV6-3 and TRBJ2-5; 7 bases agree with TRBD1. The V gene's germline CDR1 is MNHEY and CDR2 SVGEGT. This CDR3 has 14 amino acids. With V trimmed by 7 bases and J by 3 bases, 8 bases remained unmatched. CDR3: CASTLQGSKETQYF. The part of the CDR3 DNA that was read is TGTGCCAGCACCCTACAGGGGTCAAAAGAGACC.

This clone is medium-sized (0.01 to 0.1%) by frequency. The CDR3 reads CATKDQGGTNEKLFF. Incomplete CDR3 DNA: TGTGCCACCAAAGACCAAGGGGGCACAAATGAAAAA. The chain combines TRBV19 with TRBJ1-4; 7 bases are a match to TRBD1. The DNA ends 3 residues before the CDR3 does, and the rest of the CDR3 is filled in from the germline J gene. Germline V gives CDR1 LNHDA, CDR2 SQIVND (reference sequence). This CDR3 has 15 amino acids. V lost 10 bases and J lost 5; bases outside the gene matches: 13.

On this clone itself: The CDR3 end falls 3 residues outside the read, so it is completed with the germline J gene. V and J are TRBV6-2 or TRBV6-3 and TRBJ2-1; 11 nucleotides match TRBD2. V lost 6 bases, J lost 5 bases, and 9 bases stayed unmatched. CDR3 length equals 16 residues. Germline V CDR1 and CDR2: MNHEY, SVGEGT. This CDR3 is CASRSRLAGTHNEQFF. The DNA read from the CDR3 is TGTGCCAGCAGATCCCGACTAGCGGGAACCCACAATGAG.

Regarding this clone: From the germline J gene comes the end of the CDR3, since the read stops 3 residues before it. The chain has TRBV11-2 and TRBJ2-3; TRBD1 aligns across 7 bases. This CDR3 comprises 15 residues. Germline-derived CDR1 and CDR2 are SGHAT and FQNNGV. CDR3 region: CASSLERGRQETQYF. CDR3 bases read: TGTGCCAGCAGCTTAGAAAGGGGGCGACAAGAGACG.

In regard to this clone: Sequencing ends 3 residues short of the CDR3 end; the germline J gene provides the rest. The chain joins TRBV7-9 to TRBJ1-1; a weak D match, TRBD1 (6 bases). This CDR3 has 15 amino acids. Germline CDR1 reads SEHNR; CDR2 reads FQNEAQ (reference sequence). The covered CDR3 bases are TGTGCCAGCAGTCCTCCCCCAGGGGAAGGAGAGACA. Protein sequence: CASSPPPGEGET. The entire CDR3 protein reads CASSPPPGEGETAFF.